Presented here are 15 T cell receptor beta chains from one specimen sequenced in a study of blood T cells in healthy people across ages. Primed by a sample-barcoded 5' primer and a J-beta primer mix, a second PCR proceeded for roughly 7 to 12 cycles. TCRdb re-called the 5' RACE reads with MiXCR, one entry per CDR3 protein. The repertoire has about 1 million distinct CDR3 sequences, more than 40% of them found once; the top ten carry 18%. Sequencing was performed on blood. Receptors were obtained from a woman in her sixties or seventies in good health.

Regarding this clonotype: A much larger clone differs by one base, so this may be a read error. The V and J genes are TRBV3-1 and TRBJ2-4, with 9 bases lining up with TRBD1. The better agreement between TRBJ2-5 and the DNA end casts doubt on the J call. Per the germline V gene, CDR1 is LGHDT and CDR2 is YNNKEL (reference sequence). The CDR3 sequence is 14 residues long. CDR3 residues: CASSQPDRGGTQYF. The DNA for the CDR3 is TGTGCCAGCAGCCAGCCGGACAGGGGAGGGACCCAGTACTTC.

The chain joins TRBV12-3 or TRBV12-4 to TRBJ2-7, with a possible D match to TRBD1 (6 bases). This CDR3 is 14 amino acids long. The germline V and J ends were trimmed by 4 bases and 2 bases, with 12 bases remaining between them. The CDR3 protein is CASSSRSGAYEQYF. CDR3 coding DNA: TGTGCCAGCAGTTCTCGCTCAGGGGCCTACGAGCAGTACTTC.

This chain joins TRBV20-1 and TRBJ2-1; no definite D call. The CDR3 has 16 residues. Germline values: CDR1 DFQATT, CDR2 SNEGSKA (reference sequence). Between the trimmed V and J ends, which lost 0 bases and 0 bases, there was a span of 12 bases. CDR3 bases: TGCAGTGCTAGAGATCCCCAGGCAGCCTCCTACAATGAGCAGTTCTTC. This codes for CSARDPQAASYNEQFF.

The V call is TRBV20-1, the J call TRBJ2-7; 12 positions agree with TRBD2. Germline CDR1 reads DFQATT; CDR2 reads SNEGSKA (reference sequence). The CDR3 contains 16 residues. Trimming took 0 bases from V and 3 from J; bases not matched to a gene: 6. CDR3 loop: CSARDLAGGRVYEQYF. The CDR3 nucleotides are TGCAGTGCTAGAGATCTAGCGGGGGGGAGAGTCTACGAGCAGTACTTC.

V gene TRBV27 combines with J gene TRBJ2-7; D is possibly TRBD1 (5 bases). This CDR3 has 12 amino acids. V lost 5 bases and J lost 6, with 11 bases in between. CDR1 is MNHEY, CDR2 SMNVEV, per germline (reference sequence). CDR3 in DNA: TGTGCCAGCAGTCCTCAGGGATGCGAGCAGTACTTC. It yields the protein CASSPQGCEQYF.

V usage is TRBV11-2 and J usage is TRBJ1-2; TRBD1 is a possible D gene (5 bases). V was trimmed by 4 bases and J by 0 bases, leaving 12 bases between them. CDR3 length: 15 residues. Germline loops: CDR1 SGHAT, CDR2 FQNNGV. This chain's CDR3 is CASSSSRGANYGYTF. CDR3 DNA sequence: TGTGCCAGCAGCTCCTCGCGAGGGGCTAACTATGGCTACACCTTC.

The rearrangement joins TRBV4-1 to TRBJ2-7, with TRBD2 matching 14 bases. With 4 bases clipped from V and 3 bases from J, the junction kept 11 bases outside the gene matches. Germline CDR1 and CDR2: MGHRA and YSYEKL. The CDR3 totals 18 residues. CDR3 coding DNA: TGCGCCAGCAGCCCCAGACTAGCGGGAGGGCCGACTATCTACGAGCAGTACTTC. Translated, it gives CASSPRLAGGPTIYEQYF.

The rearrangement uses TRBV5-1 and TRBJ2-5; D is unclear. V lost 1 base and J lost 0, with 4 bases in between. The CDR3 totals 13 residues. The V gene's germline CDR1 is SGHRS and CDR2 YFSETQ. DNA for the CDR3: TGCGCCAGCAGCTTGTTGTACCAAGAGACCCAGTACTTC. Translated, it gives CASSLLYQETQYF.

The CDR3 sequence: CASSPGDRVERAFF. CDR3 sequence (DNA): TGTGCCAGCAGTCCCGGAGACAGGGTTGAACGAGCTTTCTTT. The chain combines TRBV27 with TRBJ1-1; 7 nucleotides match TRBD1. The CDR3 loop spans 14 amino acids. Germline CDR1 is MNHEY and CDR2 is SMNVEV (reference sequence). Trimming removed 5 bases from V and 10 bases from J; junction bases left unmatched: 13.

The gene calls are TRBV27 and TRBJ1-1; TRBD1 aligns across 7 bases. CDR3 size: 15 residues. In germline, CDR1 is MNHEY, CDR2 SMNVEV (reference sequence). After removal of 8 bases from V and 0 bases from J, the junction contained 9 bases not matched to a gene. The CDR3 DNA reads TGTGCCAGCGAATGGGCGGGACAGATGAACACTGAAGCTTTCTTT. Protein: CASEWAGQMNTEAFF.

J is TRBJ2-7 and V is TRBV21-1; the table assigns TRBD2, which was not confirmed against the DNA. TRBV21-1 is a pseudogene segment. This CDR3 has 16 residues. DNA of the CDR3: TGTGCCAGCAGCAAAGCCAATGGGACTCCATACTACGAGCAGTACTTC. Protein: CASSKANGTPYYEQYF.

This clonotype was counted once. The chain combines TRBV7-8 with TRBJ2-7; maybe TRBD1 (6 bases). V was shortened by 1 base and J by 7 bases, with 11 bases between the two germline ends. Germline CDR1 and CDR2: SGHVS and FQNEAQ. This CDR3 contains 13 residues. The CDR3 spells CASSLGGLAEQYF. CDR3 bases: TGTGCCAGCAGCTTAGGGGGGCTGGCGGAGCAGTACTTC.

The chain is built from TRBV19 and TRBJ1-5; 9 nucleotides match TRBD1. CDR3 length: 14 residues. Germline values: CDR1 LNHDA, CDR2 SQIVND (reference sequence). The V and J ends lost 6 bases and 8 bases, in that order; junction bases with no gene match: 8. CDR3 DNA: TGTGCCAGTAGCGGACAGGGGCTTTTGGAGCCCCAGCATTTT. This codes for CASSGQGLLEPQHF.

V usage is TRBV20-1 and J usage is TRBJ1-1; TRBD1 matches 8 bases. The CDR3 runs 16 residues. Germline CDR1 and CDR2: DFQATT and SNEGSKA (reference sequence). V trimming: 0 bases; J trimming: 5 bases; junction bases outside the gene matches: 11. CDR3 sequence reads: CSARDIGRGRGTEAFF. CDR3 nucleotides: TGCAGTGCTAGAGATATAGGCAGGGGGCGGGGAACTGAAGCTTTCTTT.

The genes are TRBV7-9 and TRBJ1-5; D not resolved. Between the trimmed V and J ends, which lost 4 bases and 6 bases, there was a span of 16 bases. The CDR3 has 15 residues. The germline CDR1 and CDR2 sequences are SEHNR and FQNEAQ (reference sequence). Here the CDR3 reads CASSSPTELGQPQHF. As DNA, the CDR3 is TGTGCCAGCAGCTCCCCGACCGAGCTAGGTCAGCCCCAGCATTTT.